Below, 8 T cell receptor beta chains from the same sample are listed, as sequenced in a study of cytomegalovirus exposure and HLA in healthy donors. PCR primers comprised 60 Vbeta and 13 Jbeta primers. Sequencing used immunoSEQ multiplex PCR; TCRdb keeps in-frame clones, though not all of them. The table shows 70,000 to 85,000 clones, with around 58% occurring only once. The sample taken for sequencing was PBMCs. These receptors were collected from a man aged 30 to 45 in good health and CMV-seropositive.

The chain combines TRBV29-1 with TRBJ2-7, with 12 nucleotides matching TRBD2. The CDR3 totals 14 residues. V lost 4 bases and J lost 7; bases outside the gene matches: 8. Germline CDR1 reads SQVTM; CDR2 reads ANQGSEA. The CDR3 sequence is CSVGLAGVVREQYF. The CDR3 DNA reads TGCAGCGTTGGACTAGCGGGGGTAGTAAGGGAGCAGTACTTC.

This clone was detected only a few times. The J gene is TRBJ2-7, the V gene TRBV7-9; TRBD1 matches 9 bases. The trim removed 1 base at V and 4 bases at J, leaving 2 bases unmatched. Looked up from germline, CDR1 is SEHNR and CDR2 is FQNEAQ (reference sequence). This CDR3 has 14 residues. The CDR3 protein is CASSLVGTGYEQYF. CDR3 nucleotides: TGTGCCAGCAGCTTAGTGGGGACAGGGTACGAGCAGTACTTC.

The chain is built from TRBV6-4 and TRBJ1-3; 7 nucleotides agree with TRBD1. The trim removed 7 bases at V and 2 bases at J, leaving 14 bases unmatched. There are 17 residues in the CDR3. Germline V gene lookup returns CDR1 MRHNA and CDR2 SNTAGT. The CDR3 here is CASTVGADRAPGNTIYF. As DNA, the CDR3 is TGTGCCAGCACCGTCGGGGCCGACAGGGCTCCTGGAAACACCATATATTTT.

The CDR3 is CASSLAKGVEQFF. The DNA for the CDR3 is TGTGCCAGCAGCTTAGCGAAAGGGGTTGAGCAGTTCTTC. V usage is TRBV7-9 and J usage is TRBJ2-1; a weak D match, TRBD1 (5 bases). There are 13 residues in the CDR3. Germline CDR1 is SEHNR and CDR2 is FQNEAQ (reference sequence). The V gene lost 0 bases and the J gene lost 9 bases, with 9 bases spanning the gap.

The chain combines TRBV6-1 with TRBJ1-2, with TRBD1 matching over 7 bases. The CDR3 is made up of 15 amino acids. Trimming at V came to 3 bases and at J to 8 bases, leaving 12 bases not matched to a gene. Germline V gene lookup returns CDR1 MNHNS and CDR2 SASEGT. The CDR3 reads CASSDHRGRPSGYTF. CDR3 DNA sequence: TGTGCCAGCAGTGACCACAGGGGCCGCCCTTCGGGCTACACCTTC.

Only a few counts were recorded for this clone. The CDR3 DNA is TGTGCCAGCAGCGGCCCCGGGACACCGAACACCGGGGAGCTGTTTTTT. Amino acids: CASSGPGTPNTGELFF. This chain uses TRBV7-9 with TRBJ2-2; TRBD1 might be the D (6 bases). Between the trimmed V and J ends, which lost 5 bases and 0 bases, there was a span of 13 bases. This CDR3 spans 16 amino acids. CDR1 is SEHNR, CDR2 FQNEAQ, per germline (reference sequence).

The V gene is TRBV27, the J gene TRBJ1-2, with D perhaps matching TRBD1 (5 bases). The CDR3 loop spans 13 amino acids. V was cut by 5 bases and J by 0 bases, with 7 bases left in between. Germline assignment: CDR1 MNHEY and CDR2 SMNVEV (reference sequence). The CDR3 nucleotides are TGTGCCAGCAGTATGACAGCTAACTATGGCTACACCTTC. Protein sequence: CASSMTANYGYTF.

The V gene is TRBV6-1, the J gene TRBJ2-7, with D perhaps matching TRBD1 (5 bases). The CDR3 is 12 residues long. Germline values: CDR1 MNHNS, CDR2 SASEGT. V lost 7 bases, J lost 2 bases, and 9 bases lay in between. In DNA, the CDR3 is TGTGCCAGCACCGCGACAGCCTACGAGCAGTACTTC. Encoded protein: CASTATAYEQYF.